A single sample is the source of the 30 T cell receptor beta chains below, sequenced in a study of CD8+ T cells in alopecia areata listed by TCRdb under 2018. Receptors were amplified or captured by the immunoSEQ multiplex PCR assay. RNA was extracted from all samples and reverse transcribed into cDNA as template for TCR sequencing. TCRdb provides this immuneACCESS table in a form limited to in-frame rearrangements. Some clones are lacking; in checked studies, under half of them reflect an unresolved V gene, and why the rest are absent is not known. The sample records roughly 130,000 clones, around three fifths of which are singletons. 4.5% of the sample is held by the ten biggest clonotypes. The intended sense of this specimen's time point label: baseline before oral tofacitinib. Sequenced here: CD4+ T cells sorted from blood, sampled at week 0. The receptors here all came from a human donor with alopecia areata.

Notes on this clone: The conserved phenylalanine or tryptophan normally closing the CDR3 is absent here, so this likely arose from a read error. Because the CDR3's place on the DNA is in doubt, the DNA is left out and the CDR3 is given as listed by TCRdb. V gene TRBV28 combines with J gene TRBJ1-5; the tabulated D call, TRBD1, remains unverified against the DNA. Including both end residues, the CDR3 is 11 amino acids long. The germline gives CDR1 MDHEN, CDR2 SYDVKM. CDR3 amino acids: CASSSPGAQNL.

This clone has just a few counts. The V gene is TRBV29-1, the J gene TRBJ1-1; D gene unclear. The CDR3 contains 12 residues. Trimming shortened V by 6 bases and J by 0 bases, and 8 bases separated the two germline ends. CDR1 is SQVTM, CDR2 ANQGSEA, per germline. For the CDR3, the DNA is TGCAGCGTATCGGACGTGAACACTGAAGCTTTCTTT. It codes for CSVSDVNTEAFF.

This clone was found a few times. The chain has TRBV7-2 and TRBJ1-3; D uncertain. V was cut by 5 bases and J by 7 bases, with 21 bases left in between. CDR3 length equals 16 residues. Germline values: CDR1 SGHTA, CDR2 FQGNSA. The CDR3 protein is CASSQRSLGLDNTIYF. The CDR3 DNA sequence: TGTGCCAGCAGCCAAAGAAGCTTGGGGTTGGACAACACCATATATTTT.

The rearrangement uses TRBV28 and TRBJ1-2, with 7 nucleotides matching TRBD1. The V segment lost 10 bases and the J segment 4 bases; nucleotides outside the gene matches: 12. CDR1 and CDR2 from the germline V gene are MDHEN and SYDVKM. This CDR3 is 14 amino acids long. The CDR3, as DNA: TGTGCCATCCGGGACAGCCTCCACCGCTATGGCTACACCTTC. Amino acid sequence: CAIRDSLHRYGYTF.

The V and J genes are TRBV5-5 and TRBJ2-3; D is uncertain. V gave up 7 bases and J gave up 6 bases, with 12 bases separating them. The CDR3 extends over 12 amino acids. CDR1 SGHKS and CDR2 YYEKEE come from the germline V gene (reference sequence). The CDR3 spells CASQGRADTQYF. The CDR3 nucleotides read TGTGCCAGCCAAGGTAGAGCCGATACGCAGTATTTT.

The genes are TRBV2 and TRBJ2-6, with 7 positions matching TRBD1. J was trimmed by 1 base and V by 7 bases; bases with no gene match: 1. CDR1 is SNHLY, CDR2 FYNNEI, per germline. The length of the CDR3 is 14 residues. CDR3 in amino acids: CASKTGSGANVLTF. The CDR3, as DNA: TGTGCCAGCAAGACAGGGTCTGGGGCCAACGTCCTGACTTTC.

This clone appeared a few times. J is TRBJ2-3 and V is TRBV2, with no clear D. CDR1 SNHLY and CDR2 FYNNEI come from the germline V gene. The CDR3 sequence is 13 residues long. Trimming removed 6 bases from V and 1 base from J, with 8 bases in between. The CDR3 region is CASSAIGTDTQYF. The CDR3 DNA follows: TGTGCCAGCAGCGCGATTGGCACAGATACGCAGTATTTT.

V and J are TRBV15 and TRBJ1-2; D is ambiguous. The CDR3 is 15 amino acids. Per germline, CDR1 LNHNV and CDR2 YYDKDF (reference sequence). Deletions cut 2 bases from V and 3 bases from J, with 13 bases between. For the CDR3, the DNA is TGTGCCACCAGCAGACTACAGACGCCCGACTATGGCTACACCTTC. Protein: CATSRLQTPDYGYTF.

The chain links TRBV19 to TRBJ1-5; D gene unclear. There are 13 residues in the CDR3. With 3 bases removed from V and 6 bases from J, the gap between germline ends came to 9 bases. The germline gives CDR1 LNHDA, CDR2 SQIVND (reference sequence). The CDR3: CASSMSGGQPQHF. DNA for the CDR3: TGTGCCAGTAGTATGTCTGGTGGTCAGCCCCAGCATTTT.

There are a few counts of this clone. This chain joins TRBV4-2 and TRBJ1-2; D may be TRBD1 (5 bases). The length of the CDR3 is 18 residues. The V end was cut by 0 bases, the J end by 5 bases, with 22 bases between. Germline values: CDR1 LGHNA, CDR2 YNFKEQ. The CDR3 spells CASSQDHAWGREGYGYTF. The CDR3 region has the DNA TGTGCCAGCAGCCAAGATCACGCCTGGGGCAGGGAAGGTTATGGCTACACCTTC.

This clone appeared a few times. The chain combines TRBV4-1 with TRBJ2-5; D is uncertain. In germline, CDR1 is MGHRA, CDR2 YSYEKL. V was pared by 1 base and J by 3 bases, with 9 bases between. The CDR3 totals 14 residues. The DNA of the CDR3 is TGCGCCAGCAGCCAAGTTTCGACGGAAGAGACCCAGTACTTC. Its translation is CASSQVSTEETQYF.

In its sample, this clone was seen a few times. The CDR3 DNA reads as TGCGCCAGCAGCTTGGCCCAGACCAAAGAGACCCAGTACTTC. Translating it yields CASSLAQTKETQYF. The rearrangement joins TRBV5-1 to TRBJ2-5; D is undetermined. CDR3 length equals 14 residues. Germline CDR1 is SGHRS and CDR2 is YFSETQ. Trimming removed 0 bases at V and 3 bases at J, with 9 bases between.

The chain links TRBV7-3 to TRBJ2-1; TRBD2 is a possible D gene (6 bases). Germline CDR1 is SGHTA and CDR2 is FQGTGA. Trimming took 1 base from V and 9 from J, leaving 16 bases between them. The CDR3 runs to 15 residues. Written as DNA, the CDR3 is TGTGCCAGCAGCTTAATAGGGCGGGGTGTGGCTGAGCAGTTCTTC. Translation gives CASSLIGRGVAEQFF.

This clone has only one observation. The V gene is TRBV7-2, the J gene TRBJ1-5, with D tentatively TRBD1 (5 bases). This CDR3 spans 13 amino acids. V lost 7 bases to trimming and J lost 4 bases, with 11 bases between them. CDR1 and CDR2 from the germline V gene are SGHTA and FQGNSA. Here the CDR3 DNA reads TGTGCCAGCACCGACAGAGCGAATCAGCCCCAGCATTTT. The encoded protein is CASTDRANQPQHF.

CDR3 sequence (DNA): TGTGCCAGCTCACCAAGGCAGGGCGAATCCGGGGAGCTGTTTTTT. Protein sequence: CASSPRQGESGELFF. The chain combines TRBV18 with TRBJ2-2, with D possibly being TRBD1 (5 bases). Between the trimmed V and J ends, which lost 2 bases and 6 bases, there was a span of 13 bases. CDR1 is KGHSH and CDR2 is LQKENI in the germline V gene. The CDR3 runs to 15 residues.

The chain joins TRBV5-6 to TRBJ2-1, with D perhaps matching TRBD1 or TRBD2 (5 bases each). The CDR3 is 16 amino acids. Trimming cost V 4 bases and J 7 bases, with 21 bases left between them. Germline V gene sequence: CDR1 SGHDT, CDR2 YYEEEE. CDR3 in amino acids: CASSPAGWELGNEQFF. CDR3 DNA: TGTGCCAGCAGCCCGGCAGGGTGGGAGTTAGGTAATGAGCAGTTCTTC.

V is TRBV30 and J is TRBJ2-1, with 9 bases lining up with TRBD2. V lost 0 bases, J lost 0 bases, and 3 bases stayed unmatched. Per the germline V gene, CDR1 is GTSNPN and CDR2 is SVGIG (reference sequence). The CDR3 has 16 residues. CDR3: CAWSVPSGNSYNEQFF. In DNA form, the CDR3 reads TGTGCCTGGAGTGTACCTAGCGGGAACTCCTACAATGAGCAGTTCTTC.

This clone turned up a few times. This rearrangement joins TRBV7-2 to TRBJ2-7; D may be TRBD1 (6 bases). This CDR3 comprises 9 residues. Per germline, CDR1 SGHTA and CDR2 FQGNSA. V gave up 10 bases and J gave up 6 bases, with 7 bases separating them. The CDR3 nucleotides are TGTGCCAACAGGGCCGAGCAGTACTTC. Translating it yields CANRAEQYF.

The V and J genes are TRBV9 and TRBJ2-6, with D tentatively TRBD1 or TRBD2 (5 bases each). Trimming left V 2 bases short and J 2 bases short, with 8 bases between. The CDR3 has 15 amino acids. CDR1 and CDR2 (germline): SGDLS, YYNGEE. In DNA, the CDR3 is TGTGCCAGCAGCGTGGGGGACGCTGGGGCCAACGTCCTGACTTTC. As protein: CASSVGDAGANVLTF.

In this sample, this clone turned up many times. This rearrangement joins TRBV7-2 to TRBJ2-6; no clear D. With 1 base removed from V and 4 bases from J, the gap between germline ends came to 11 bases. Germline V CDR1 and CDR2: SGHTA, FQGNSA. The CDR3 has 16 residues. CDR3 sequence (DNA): TGTGCCAGCAGCTTAGTCACCCAGAGAGGGGCCAACGTCCTGACTTTC. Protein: CASSLVTQRGANVLTF. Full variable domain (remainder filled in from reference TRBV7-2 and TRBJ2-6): GAGVSQSPSNKVTEKGKDVELRCDPISGHTALYWYRQSLGQGLEFLIYFQGNSAPDKSGLPSDRFSAERTGGSVSTLTIQRTQQEDSAVYLCASSLVTQRGANVLTFGAGSRLTVL.

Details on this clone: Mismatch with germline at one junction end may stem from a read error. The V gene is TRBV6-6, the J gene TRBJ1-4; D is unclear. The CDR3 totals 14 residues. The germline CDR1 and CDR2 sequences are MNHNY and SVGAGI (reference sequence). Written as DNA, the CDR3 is TGTGCCAGCAGTTATCGCCTAGATCATGAGAAACTGTTTTTT. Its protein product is CASSYRLDHEKLFF.

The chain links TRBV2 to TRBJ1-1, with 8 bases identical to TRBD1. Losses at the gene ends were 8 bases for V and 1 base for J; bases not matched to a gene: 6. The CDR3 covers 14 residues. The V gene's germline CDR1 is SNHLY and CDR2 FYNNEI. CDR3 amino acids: CASLLDRGNTEAFF. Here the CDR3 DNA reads TGTGCCAGCCTTTTAGACAGGGGGAACACTGAAGCTTTCTTT.

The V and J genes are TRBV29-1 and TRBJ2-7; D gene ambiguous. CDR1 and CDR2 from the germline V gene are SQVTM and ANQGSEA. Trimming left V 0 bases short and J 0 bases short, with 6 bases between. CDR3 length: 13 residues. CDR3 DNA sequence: TGCAGCGTTGAAGATTCGACCTCCTACGAGCAGTACTTC. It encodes CSVEDSTSYEQYF.

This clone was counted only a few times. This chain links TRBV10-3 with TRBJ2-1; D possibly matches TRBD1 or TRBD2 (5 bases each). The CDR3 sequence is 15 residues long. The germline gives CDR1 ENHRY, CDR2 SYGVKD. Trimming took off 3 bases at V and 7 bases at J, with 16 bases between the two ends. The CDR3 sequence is CAISDGTSMGNEQFF. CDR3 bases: TGTGCCATCAGTGATGGGACCTCAATGGGGAATGAGCAGTTCTTC.

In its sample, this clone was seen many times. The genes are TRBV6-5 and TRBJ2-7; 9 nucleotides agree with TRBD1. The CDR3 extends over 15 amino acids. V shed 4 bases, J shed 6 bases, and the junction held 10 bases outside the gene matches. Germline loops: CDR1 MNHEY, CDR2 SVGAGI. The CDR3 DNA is TGTGCCAGCAGTTCTACGTGGACAGGGGATAGCGAGCAGTACTTC. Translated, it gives CASSSTWTGDSEQYF.

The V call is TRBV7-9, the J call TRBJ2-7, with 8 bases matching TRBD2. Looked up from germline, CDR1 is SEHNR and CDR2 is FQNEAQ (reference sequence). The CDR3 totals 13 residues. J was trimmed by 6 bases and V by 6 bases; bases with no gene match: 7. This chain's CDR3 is CASRWRAGVEQYF. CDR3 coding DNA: TGTGCCAGCAGATGGCGAGCGGGAGTCGAGCAGTACTTC.

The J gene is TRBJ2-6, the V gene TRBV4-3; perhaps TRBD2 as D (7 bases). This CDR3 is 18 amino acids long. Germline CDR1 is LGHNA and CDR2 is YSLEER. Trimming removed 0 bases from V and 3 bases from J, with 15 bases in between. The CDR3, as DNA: TGCGCCAGCAGCCAAGAATTTGGGGGCGGGAGTGGGGCCAACGTCCTGACTTTC. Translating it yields CASSQEFGGGSGANVLTF.

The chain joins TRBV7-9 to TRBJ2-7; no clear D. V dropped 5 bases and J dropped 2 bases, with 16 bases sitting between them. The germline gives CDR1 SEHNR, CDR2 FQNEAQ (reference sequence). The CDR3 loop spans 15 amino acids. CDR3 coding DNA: TGTGCCAGCAGCCCATTCGGGCACAAAACCTACGAGCAGTACTTC. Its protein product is CASSPFGHKTYEQYF.

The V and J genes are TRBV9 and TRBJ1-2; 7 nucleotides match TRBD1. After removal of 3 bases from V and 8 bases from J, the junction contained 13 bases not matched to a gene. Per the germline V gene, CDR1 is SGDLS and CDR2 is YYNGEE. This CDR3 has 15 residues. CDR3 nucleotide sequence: TGTGCCAGCAGCGCCCGGGGGACAGACCTCGCGGGCTACACCTTC. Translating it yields CASSARGTDLAGYTF.

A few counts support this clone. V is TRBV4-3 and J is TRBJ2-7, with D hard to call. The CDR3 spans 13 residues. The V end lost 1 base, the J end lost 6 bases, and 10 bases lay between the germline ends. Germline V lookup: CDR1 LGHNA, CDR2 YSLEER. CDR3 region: CASSQVQRSEQYF. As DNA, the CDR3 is TGCGCCAGCAGCCAAGTCCAAAGGTCCGAGCAGTACTTC.